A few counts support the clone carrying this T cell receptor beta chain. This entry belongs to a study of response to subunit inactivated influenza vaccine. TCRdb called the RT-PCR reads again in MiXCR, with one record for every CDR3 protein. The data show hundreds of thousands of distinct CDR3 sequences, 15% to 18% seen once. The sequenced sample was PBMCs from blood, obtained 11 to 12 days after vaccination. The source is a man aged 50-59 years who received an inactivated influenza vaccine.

The DNA for the CDR3 is TGCAGCGTTGGAGACAGGGGGCTCTACAATGAGCAGTTCTTC. This codes for CSVGDRGLYNEQFF. The rearrangement joins TRBV29-1 to TRBJ2-1, with 10 bases identical to TRBD1. With 4 bases clipped from V and 3 bases from J, the junction kept 3 bases outside the gene matches. Looked up from germline, CDR1 is SQVTM and CDR2 is ANQGSEA. The CDR3 consists of 14 residues.